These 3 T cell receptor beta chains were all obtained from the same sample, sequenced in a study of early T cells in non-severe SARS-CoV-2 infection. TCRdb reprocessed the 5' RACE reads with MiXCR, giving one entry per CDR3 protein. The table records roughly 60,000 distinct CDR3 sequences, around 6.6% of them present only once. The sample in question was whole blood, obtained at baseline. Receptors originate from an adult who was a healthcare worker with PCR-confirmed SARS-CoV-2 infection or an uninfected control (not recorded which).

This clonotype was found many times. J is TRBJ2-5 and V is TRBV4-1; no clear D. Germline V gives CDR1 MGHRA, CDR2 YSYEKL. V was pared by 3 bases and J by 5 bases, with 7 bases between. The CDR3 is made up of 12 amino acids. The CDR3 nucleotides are TGCGCCAGCAGCCAGGGTTCTGAGACCCAGTACTTC. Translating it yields CASSQGSETQYF.

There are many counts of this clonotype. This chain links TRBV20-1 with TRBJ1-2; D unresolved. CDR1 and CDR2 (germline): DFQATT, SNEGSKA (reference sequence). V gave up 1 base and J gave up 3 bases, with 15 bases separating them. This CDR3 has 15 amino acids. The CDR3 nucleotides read TGCAGTGCTAGAGTAGAAGGCAGCTTATACTATGGCTACACCTTC. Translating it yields CSARVEGSLYYGYTF.

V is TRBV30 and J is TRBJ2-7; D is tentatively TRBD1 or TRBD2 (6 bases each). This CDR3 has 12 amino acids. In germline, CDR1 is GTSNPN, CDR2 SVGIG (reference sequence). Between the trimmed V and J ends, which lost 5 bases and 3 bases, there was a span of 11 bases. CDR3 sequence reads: CAWEGGSYEQYF. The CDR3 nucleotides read TGTGCCTGGGAGGGGGGAAGCTACGAGCAGTACTTC.